Here is one TCR beta chain with its context. Its antigen is as yet unknown. TCRdb's table, derived via immunoSEQ multiplex PCR, lists solely in-frame clones and lacks some. This sample has around 96,000 clones; about nine tenths occur once, and the top ten carry over 4%. The junction had 11 bases not matched to a gene; V was cut back by 4 bases and J by 9 bases. The germline gives CDR1 SEHNR, CDR2 FQNEAQ (reference sequence). The CDR3 contains 15 residues. This record comes from a study of T cells in localized non-small cell lung cancer. Regarding the study as a whole: The tumor had only one region sequenced, so heterogeneity remains possible. It was uninvolved adjacent lung that showed the highest T cell clonality, exceeding tumor. Median roughly 57 top-100 tumor clones were shared with paired adjacent lung.

The V gene is TRBV7-9, the J gene TRBJ2-1; 8 nucleotides match TRBD2. The starting material was PBMCs, obtained before any cancer treatment. The sequence was collected from a woman aged 35 to 70 with stage II squamous cell lung carcinoma. The CDR3 region has the DNA TGTGCCAGCAGCTCTTCTGGGACTAGGCTCGGTGAGCAGTTCTTC. Protein sequence: CASSSSGTRLGEQFF.